This TCR beta chain comes out of a study of T cell changes during pregnancy in multiple sclerosis. Method: immunoSEQ multiplex PCR; TCRdb's copy keeps in-frame clones and lacks some. Among 60,000 to 65,000 clones, around 92% were seen once, and the ten largest hold 2.3%. CDR3 length: 15 amino acids. Per germline, CDR1 MDHEN and CDR2 SYDVKM. V trimming: 5 bases; J trimming: 1 base; junction bases outside the gene matches: 6. This receptor was identified in a female donor with multiple sclerosis, enrolled in a pregnancy study. The gene calls are TRBV28 and TRBJ1-1; TRBD1 aligns across 8 bases. The source was peripheral blood, collected in the first trimester of pregnancy. CDR3 sequence: CASSLGDRGNTEAFF. As DNA, the CDR3 is TGTGCCAGCAGTCTGGGTGACAGGGGGAACACTGAAGCTTTCTTT. Supplemented by reference TRBV28 and TRBJ1-1, the full variable domain reads DVKVTQSSRYLVKRTGEKVFLECVQDMDHENMFWYRQDPGLGLRLIYFSYDVKMKEKGDIPEGYSVSREKKERFSLILESASTNQTSMYLCASSLGDRGNTEAFFGQGTRLTVV.